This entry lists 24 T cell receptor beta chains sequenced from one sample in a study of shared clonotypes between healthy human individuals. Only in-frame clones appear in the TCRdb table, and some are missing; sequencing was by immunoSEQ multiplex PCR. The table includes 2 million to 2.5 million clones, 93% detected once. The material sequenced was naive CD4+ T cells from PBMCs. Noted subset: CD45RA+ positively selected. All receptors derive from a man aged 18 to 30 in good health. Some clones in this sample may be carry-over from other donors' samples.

The CDR3 coding sequence is TGTGCCAGCAGCCACCTGACAGGGGCGGGCACTGAAGCTTTCTTT. Translation: CASSHLTGAGTEAFF. The gene calls are TRBV14 and TRBJ1-1, with 8 bases matching TRBD1. The germline gives CDR1 SGHDN, CDR2 FVKESK. This CDR3 comprises 15 residues. J was trimmed by 4 bases and V by 3 bases; bases with no gene match: 7. The variable domain in full, with the rest retrieved from reference TRBV14 and TRBJ1-1, is EAGVTQFPSHSVIEKGQTVTLRCDPISGHDNLYWYRRVMGKEIKFLLHFVKESKQDESGMPNNRFLAERTGGTYSTLKVQPAELEDSGVYFCASSHLTGAGTEAFFGQGTRLTVV.

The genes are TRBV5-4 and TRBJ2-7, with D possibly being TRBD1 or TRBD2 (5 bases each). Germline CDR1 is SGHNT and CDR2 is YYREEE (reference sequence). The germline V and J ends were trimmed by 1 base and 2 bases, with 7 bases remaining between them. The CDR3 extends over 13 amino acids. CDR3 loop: CASSLRDPYEQYF. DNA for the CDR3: TGTGCCAGCAGCTTGAGGGACCCCTACGAGCAGTACTTC.

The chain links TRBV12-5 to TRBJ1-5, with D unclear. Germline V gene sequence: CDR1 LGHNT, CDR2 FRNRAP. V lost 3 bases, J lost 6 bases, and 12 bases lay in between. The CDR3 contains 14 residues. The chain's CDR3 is CASGFWEWSQPQHF. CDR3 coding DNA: TGTGCTAGTGGTTTTTGGGAGTGGAGTCAGCCCCAGCATTTT.

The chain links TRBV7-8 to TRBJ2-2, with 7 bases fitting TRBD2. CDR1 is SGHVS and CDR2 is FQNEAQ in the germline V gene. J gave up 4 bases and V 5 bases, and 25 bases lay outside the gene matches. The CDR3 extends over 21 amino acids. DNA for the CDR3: TGTGCCAGCAGCCGGAGTTGGGGGGTTGGAGGTAAAGCGGGATTCACCGGGGAGCTGTTTTTT. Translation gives CASSRSWGVGGKAGFTGELFF.

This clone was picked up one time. Written as DNA, the CDR3 is TGTGCCAGCAGCTTGGGCCCCCACACAGATACGCAGTATTTT. Its protein product is CASSLGPHTDTQYF. J is TRBJ2-3 and V is TRBV5-8; D uncertain. Germline lookup yields CDR1 SGHTS and CDR2 YDEGEE. V lost 0 bases and J 2 bases, leaving 7 bases between the germline ends. The CDR3 runs 14 residues.

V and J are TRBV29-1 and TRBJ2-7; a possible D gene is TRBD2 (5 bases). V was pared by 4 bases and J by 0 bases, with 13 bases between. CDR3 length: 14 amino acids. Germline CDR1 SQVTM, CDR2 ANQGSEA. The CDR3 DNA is TGCAGCGTTGTTGGACTCAGGAGCTCCTACGAGCAGTACTTC. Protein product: CSVVGLRSSYEQYF.

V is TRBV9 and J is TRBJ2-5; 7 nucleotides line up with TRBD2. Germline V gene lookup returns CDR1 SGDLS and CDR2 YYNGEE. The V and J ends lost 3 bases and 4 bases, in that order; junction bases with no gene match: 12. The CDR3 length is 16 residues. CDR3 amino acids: CASSDRGGSSRETQYF. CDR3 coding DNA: TGTGCCAGCAGCGATAGGGGCGGGAGTTCCCGAGAGACCCAGTACTTC.

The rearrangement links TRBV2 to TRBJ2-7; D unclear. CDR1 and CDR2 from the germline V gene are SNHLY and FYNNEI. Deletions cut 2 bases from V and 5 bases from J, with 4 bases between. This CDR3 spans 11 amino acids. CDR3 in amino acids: CASSEWNEQYF. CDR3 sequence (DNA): TGTGCCAGCAGTGAATGGAACGAGCAGTACTTC.

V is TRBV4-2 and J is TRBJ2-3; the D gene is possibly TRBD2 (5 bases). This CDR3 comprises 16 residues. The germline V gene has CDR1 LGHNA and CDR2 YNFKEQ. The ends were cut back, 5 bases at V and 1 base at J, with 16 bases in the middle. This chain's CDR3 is CASSAGNSGGTDTQYF. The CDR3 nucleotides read TGTGCCAGCAGCGCCGGGAACTCCGGTGGCACAGATACGCAGTATTTT.

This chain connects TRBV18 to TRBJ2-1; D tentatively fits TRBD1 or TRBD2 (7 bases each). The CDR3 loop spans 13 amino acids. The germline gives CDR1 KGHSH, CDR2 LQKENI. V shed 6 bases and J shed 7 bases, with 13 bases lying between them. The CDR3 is CASSPQGGNEQFF. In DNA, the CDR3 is TGTGCCAGCTCGCCTCAGGGGGGGAATGAGCAGTTCTTC.

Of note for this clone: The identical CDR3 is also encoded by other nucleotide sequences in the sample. The CDR3 here is CASSPTSGGYNEQFF. CDR3 DNA: TGTGCCAGCAGCCCGACTAGCGGGGGCTACAATGAGCAGTTCTTC. V gene TRBV7-3 combines with J gene TRBJ2-1; 12 bases agree with TRBD2. This CDR3 has 15 residues. Germline CDR1 reads SGHTA; CDR2 reads FQGTGA. V lost 5 bases and J lost 3; bases outside the gene matches: 2.

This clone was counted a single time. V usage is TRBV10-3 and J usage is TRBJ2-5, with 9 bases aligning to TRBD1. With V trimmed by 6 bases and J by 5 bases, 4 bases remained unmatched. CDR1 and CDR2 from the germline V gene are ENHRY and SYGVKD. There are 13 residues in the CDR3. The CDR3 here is CAISGTGRETQYF. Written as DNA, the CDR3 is TGTGCCATCAGCGGGACAGGGCGGGAGACCCAGTACTTC.

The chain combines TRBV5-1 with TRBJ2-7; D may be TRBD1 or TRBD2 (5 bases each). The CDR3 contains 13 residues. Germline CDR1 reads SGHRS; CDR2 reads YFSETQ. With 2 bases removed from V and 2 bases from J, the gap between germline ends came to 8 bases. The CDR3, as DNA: TGCGCCAGCAGCTTTTTGGGGGCCTACGAGCAGTACTTC. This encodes CASSFLGAYEQYF.

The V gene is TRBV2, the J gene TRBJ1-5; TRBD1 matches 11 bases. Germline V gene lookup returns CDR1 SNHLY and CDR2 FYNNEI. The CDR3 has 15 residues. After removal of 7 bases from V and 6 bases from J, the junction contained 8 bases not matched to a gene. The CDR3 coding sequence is TGTGCCAGCAAGAGTTCCGGGACAGGGGGTCAGCCCCAGCATTTT. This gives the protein CASKSSGTGGQPQHF. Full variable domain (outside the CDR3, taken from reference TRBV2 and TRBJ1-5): EPEVTQTPSHQVTQMGQEVILRCVPISNHLYFYWYRQILGQKVEFLVSFYNNEISEKSEIFDDQFSVERPDGSNFTLKIRSTKLEDSAMYFCASKSSGTGGQPQHFGDGTRLSIL.

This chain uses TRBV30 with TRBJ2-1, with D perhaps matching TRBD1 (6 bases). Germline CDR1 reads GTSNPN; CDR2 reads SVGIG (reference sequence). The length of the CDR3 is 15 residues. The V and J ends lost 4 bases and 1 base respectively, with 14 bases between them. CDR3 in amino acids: CAWMWDTGSYNEQFF. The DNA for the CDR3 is TGTGCCTGGATGTGGGACACGGGGTCCTACAATGAGCAGTTCTTC.

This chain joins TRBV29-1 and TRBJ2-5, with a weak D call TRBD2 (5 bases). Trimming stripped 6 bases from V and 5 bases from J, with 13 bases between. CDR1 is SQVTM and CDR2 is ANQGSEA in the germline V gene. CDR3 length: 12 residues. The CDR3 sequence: CSVATSPETQYF. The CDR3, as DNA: TGCAGCGTCGCCACTAGTCCCGAGACCCAGTACTTC.

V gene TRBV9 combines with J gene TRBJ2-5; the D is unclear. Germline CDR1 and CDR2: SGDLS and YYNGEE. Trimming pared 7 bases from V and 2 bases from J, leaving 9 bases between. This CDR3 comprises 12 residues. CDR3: CASGDQQETQYF. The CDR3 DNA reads TGTGCCAGCGGCGACCAGCAAGAGACCCAGTACTTC.

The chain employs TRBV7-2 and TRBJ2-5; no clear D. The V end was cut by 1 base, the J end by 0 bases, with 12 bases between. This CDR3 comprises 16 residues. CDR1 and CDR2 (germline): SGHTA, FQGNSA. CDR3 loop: CASSLVKGKYQETQYF. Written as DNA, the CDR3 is TGTGCCAGCAGCTTAGTAAAGGGCAAGTACCAAGAGACCCAGTACTTC.

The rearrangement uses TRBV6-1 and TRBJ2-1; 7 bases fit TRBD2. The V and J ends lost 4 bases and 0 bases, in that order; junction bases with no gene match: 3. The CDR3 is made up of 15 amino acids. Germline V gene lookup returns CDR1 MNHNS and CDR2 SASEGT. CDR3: CASSGRGSSYNEQFF. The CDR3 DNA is TGTGCCAGCAGTGGGCGCGGGAGCTCCTACAATGAGCAGTTCTTC.

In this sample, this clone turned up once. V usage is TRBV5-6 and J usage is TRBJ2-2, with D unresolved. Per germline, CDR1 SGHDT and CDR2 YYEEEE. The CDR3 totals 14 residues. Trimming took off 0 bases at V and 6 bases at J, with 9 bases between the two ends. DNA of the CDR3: TGTGCCAGCAGCTTGGGGTATATATCCGGGGAGCTGTTTTTT. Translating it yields CASSLGYISGELFF.

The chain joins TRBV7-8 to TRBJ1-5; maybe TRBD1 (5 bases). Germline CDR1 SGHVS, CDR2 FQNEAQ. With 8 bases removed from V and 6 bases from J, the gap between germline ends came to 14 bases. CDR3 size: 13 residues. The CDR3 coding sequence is TGTGCCAGCTCTGACATAGGGGTTCAGCCCCAGCATTTT. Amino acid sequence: CASSDIGVQPQHF.

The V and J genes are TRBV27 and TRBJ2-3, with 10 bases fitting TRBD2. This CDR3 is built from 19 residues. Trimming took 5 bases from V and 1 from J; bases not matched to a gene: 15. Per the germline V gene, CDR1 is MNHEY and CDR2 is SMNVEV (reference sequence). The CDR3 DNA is TGTGCCAGCAGTGCCCAAATCTTCTCGGGGACTAGCGGCACAGATACGCAGTATTTT. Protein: CASSAQIFSGTSGTDTQYF.

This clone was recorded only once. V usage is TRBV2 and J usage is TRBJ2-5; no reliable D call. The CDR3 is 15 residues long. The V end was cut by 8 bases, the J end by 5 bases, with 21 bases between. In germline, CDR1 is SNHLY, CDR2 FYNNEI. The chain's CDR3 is CASQGARPNGETQYF. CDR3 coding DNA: TGTGCCAGCCAAGGTGCGCGCCCGAATGGCGAGACCCAGTACTTC.

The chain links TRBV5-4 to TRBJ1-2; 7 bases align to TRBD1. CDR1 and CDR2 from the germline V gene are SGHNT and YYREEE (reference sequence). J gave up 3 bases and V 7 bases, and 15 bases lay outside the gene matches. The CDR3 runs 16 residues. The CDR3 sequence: CASRKFLSGQHYGYTF. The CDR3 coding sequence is TGTGCCAGCCGTAAGTTTCTTTCGGGACAGCACTATGGCTACACCTTC.